This entry describes one T cell receptor (beta chain). Its specificity is unknown. The sample originates from a study of response to subunit inactivated influenza vaccine. Whole-study results and caveats: The authors suggested that few new T cells are recruited per seasonal influenza vaccination.

TCRdb re-analysed the RT-PCR reads in MiXCR, keeping a single row per CDR3 protein. The sample includes 150,000 or so distinct CDR3 sequences, about 11% of them seen just once. The ends lost 4 bases at V and 9 bases at J; junction bases unmatched: 8. CDR3 length: 16 amino acids. From germline, CDR1 is SGDLS and CDR2 YYNGEE. This receptor was obtained from a man aged 50-60 years who received an inactivated influenza vaccine. The sample was non-naive T cells sorted from PBMCs, taken 40 to 50 days after vaccination. The V call is TRBV9, the J call TRBJ2-1; 15 nucleotides agree with TRBD2. The CDR3 sequence is CASSIGTSGRLSEQFF. CDR3 DNA sequence: TGTGCCAGCAGCATCGGGACTAGCGGGAGGCTAAGTGAGCAGTTCTTC. Full variable domain (rest looked up from reference TRBV9 and TRBJ2-1): DSGVTQTPKHLITATGQRVTLRCSPRSGDLSVYWYQQSLDQGLQFLIQYYNGEERAKGNILERFSAQQFPDLHSELNLSSLELGDSALYFCASSIGTSGRLSEQFFGPGTRLTVL.